A single sample gave rise to the 29 T cell receptor beta chains below, sequenced in a study of graft-versus-host responses after intestinal transplantation. The table came from immunoSEQ multiplex PCR; TCRdb's copy has only in-frame clones and leaves some out. The sample holds around 100,000 clones, 85% to 95% seen once. These TCRs are of unknown antigen specificity. Sequenced here: unstimulated CD8+ T cells sorted from spleen or lymph node cells, sampled before transplant. These TCRs come from a human donor who was the organ donor for an intestinal transplant.

The rearrangement joins TRBV6-5 to TRBJ1-2; D possibly corresponds to TRBD1 (6 bases). The CDR3 has 13 amino acids. The V gene's germline CDR1 is MNHEY and CDR2 SVGAGI. Trimming stripped 5 bases from V and 8 bases from J, with 15 bases between. The CDR3 spells CASSEGFGGGYTF. The CDR3 DNA is TGTGCCAGCAGTGAAGGATTTGGGGGCGGCTACACCTTC.

The V gene is TRBV7-6, the J gene TRBJ1-1; 9 nucleotides match TRBD1. The ends lost 5 bases at V and 0 bases at J; junction bases unmatched: 22. CDR1 and CDR2 (germline): SGHVS, FNYEAQ. This CDR3 is 21 amino acids long. CDR3 DNA sequence: TGTGCCAGCAGCCCCGCGGGTTACAGGGGGCCACCCGAGGAGTTGAACACTGAAGCTTTCTTT. This translates into CASSPAGYRGPPEELNTEAFF.

The V gene is TRBV2, the J gene TRBJ2-3; 8 bases map to TRBD2. With 4 bases clipped from V and 5 bases from J, the junction kept 14 bases outside the gene matches. The CDR3 length is 17 residues. Germline CDR1 and CDR2: SNHLY and FYNNEI. CDR3 sequence: CASSVYRVGLAGDTQYF. As DNA, the CDR3 is TGTGCCAGCAGTGTCTACCGGGTTGGGCTAGCGGGAGATACGCAGTATTTT.

The CDR3 nucleotides are TGTGCCAGCAGTAAGGTATGGACACAAGCTTTCTTT. Protein product: CASSKVWTQAFF. The V and J genes are TRBV28 and TRBJ1-1; perhaps TRBD1 as D (5 bases). Trimming removed 5 bases at V and 9 bases at J, with 13 bases between. The CDR3 contains 12 residues. Germline V gene lookup returns CDR1 MDHEN and CDR2 SYDVKM.

This clone was detected only once. The chain has TRBV19 and TRBJ2-7; D not certain. The length of the CDR3 is 13 residues. Trimming cost V 6 bases and J 5 bases, with 14 bases left between them. The germline V gene encodes CDR1 LNHDA and CDR2 SQIVND (reference sequence). CDR3 loop: CASRSLLGNEQYF. The CDR3 DNA is TGTGCCAGTAGGTCATTGTTGGGGAACGAGCAGTACTTC. The full variable domain, with the rest looked up from reference TRBV19 and TRBJ2-7, is DGGITQSPKYLFRKEGQNVTLSCEQNLNHDAMYWYRQDPGQGLRLIYYSQIVNDFQKGDIAEGYSVSREKKESFPLTVTSAQKNPTAFYLCASRSLLGNEQYFGPGTRLTVT.

CDR3 coding DNA: TGTGCCAGCACATTTCCAGGGGTTTGGAACTACGAGCAGTACTTC. It encodes CASTFPGVWNYEQYF. The rearrangement uses TRBV6-5 and TRBJ2-7, with D possibly matching TRBD1 (6 bases). Looked up from germline, CDR1 is MNHEY and CDR2 is SVGAGI. V was trimmed by 7 bases and J by 3 bases, leaving 19 bases between them. CDR3 length: 15 amino acids.

The chain is built from TRBV6-1 and TRBJ1-2; possible D gene TRBD1, 5 bases. Germline assignment: CDR1 MNHNS and CDR2 SASEGT. V lost 3 bases to trimming and J lost 8 bases, with 16 bases between them. This CDR3 spans 14 amino acids. The CDR3 here is CASSDWGMVFGYTF. Written as DNA, the CDR3 is TGTGCCAGCAGTGACTGGGGGATGGTATTCGGCTACACCTTC.

This clone has a single count. The rearrangement uses TRBV19 and TRBJ1-1; D is possibly TRBD1 (5 bases). V was shortened by 3 bases and J by 0 bases, with 8 bases between the two germline ends. Germline V gives CDR1 LNHDA, CDR2 SQIVND (reference sequence). The CDR3 length is 14 residues. The CDR3: CASSMEGLNTEAFF. CDR3 bases: TGTGCCAGTAGTATGGAGGGGCTGAACACTGAAGCTTTCTTT.

As DNA, the CDR3 is TGTGCCATCAGGGGACTAGCCCGGGGGACAGATACGCAGTATTTT. This translates into CAIRGLARGTDTQYF. The chain uses TRBV10-3 and TRBJ2-3; 9 bases map to TRBD2. Trimming removed 6 bases from V and 3 bases from J; junction bases left unmatched: 7. Per the germline V gene, CDR1 is ENHRY and CDR2 is SYGVKD. This CDR3 is built from 15 residues.

The rearrangement joins TRBV6-1 to TRBJ2-7; the match to TRBD2 covers 9 bases. Germline V CDR1 and CDR2: MNHNS, SASEGT. The length of the CDR3 is 14 residues. V shed 8 bases and J 2 bases; nucleotides not matched to a gene: 7. The CDR3 nucleotides read TGTGCCAGCGAAGTCGGGACTAGCCCCTACGAGCAGTACTTC. Its protein product is CASEVGTSPYEQYF.

This chain uses TRBV2 with TRBJ1-2, with 11 bases identical to TRBD1. CDR1 and CDR2 (germline): SNHLY, FYNNEI. Germline trimming cut 7 bases from V and 7 bases from J; bases unmatched to any gene: 2. The CDR3 sequence is 12 residues long. CDR3 bases: TGTGCCAGCACCGGGACAGGGGGTGGCTACACCTTC. It yields the protein CASTGTGGGYTF.

The chain carries TRBV29-1 and TRBJ2-2; weak D call: TRBD2 (5 bases). CDR1 is SQVTM and CDR2 is ANQGSEA in the germline V gene. There are 12 residues in the CDR3. Deletions cut 7 bases from V and 1 base from J, with 7 bases between. Written as DNA, the CDR3 is TGCAGCGCAGGAGGGAACACCGGGGAGCTGTTTTTT. Its translation is CSAGGNTGELFF.

The chain is built from TRBV28 and TRBJ2-5, with 7 bases that match TRBD2. Germline assignment: CDR1 MDHEN and CDR2 SYDVKM. V lost 3 bases and J lost 1; bases outside the gene matches: 5. The CDR3 length is 15 residues. CDR3 nucleotides: TGTGCCAGCAGTTTTATCACGGGGGGCCAAGAGACCCAGTACTTC. It codes for CASSFITGGQETQYF. Drawing the rest from reference TRBV28 and TRBJ2-5, the complete variable domain is DVKVTQSSRYLVKRTGEKVFLECVQDMDHENMFWYRQDPGLGLRLIYFSYDVKMKEKGDIPEGYSVSREKKERFSLILESASTNQTSMYLCASSFITGGQETQYFGPGTRLLVL.

V usage is TRBV2 and J usage is TRBJ2-1; a possible D gene is TRBD2 (6 bases). The CDR3 is made up of 17 amino acids. Germline values: CDR1 SNHLY, CDR2 FYNNEI. Trimming shortened V by 7 bases and J by 0 bases, and 19 bases separated the two germline ends. CDR3 nucleotide sequence: TGTGCCAGCATGCGGGGCCCTCTGAAGGGCTCCTACAATGAGCAGTTCTTC. It encodes CASMRGPLKGSYNEQFF. Full variable domain (outside the CDR3, taken from reference TRBV2 and TRBJ2-1): EPEVTQTPSHQVTQMGQEVILRCVPISNHLYFYWYRQILGQKVEFLVSFYNNEISEKSEIFDDQFSVERPDGSNFTLKIRSTKLEDSAMYFCASMRGPLKGSYNEQFFGPGTRLTVL.

This chain uses TRBV28 with TRBJ1-2, with D perhaps matching TRBD1 (5 bases). This CDR3 is built from 15 residues. Germline CDR1 is MDHEN and CDR2 is SYDVKM. Trimming shortened V by 6 bases and J by 6 bases, and 20 bases separated the two germline ends. This chain's CDR3 is CASRRQNEYIDGYTF. CDR3 nucleotide sequence: TGTGCCAGCAGAAGACAGAACGAATACATCGATGGCTACACCTTC.

V is TRBV27 and J is TRBJ1-2; 7 nucleotides align to TRBD1. Germline V CDR1 and CDR2: MNHEY, SMNVEV (reference sequence). This CDR3 comprises 13 residues. V dropped 4 bases and J dropped 8; count of bases not matched to a gene: 7. Here the CDR3 reads CASSSTGTGGYTF. For the CDR3, the DNA is TGTGCCAGCAGTTCGACAGGGACGGGAGGCTACACCTTC.

As concerns this clone: Other DNA sequences in this sample translate to the same CDR3. The chain couples TRBV5-1 to TRBJ2-2, with D hard to call. The CDR3 consists of 14 residues. Germline CDR1 SGHRS, CDR2 YFSETQ. The germline V and J ends were trimmed by 0 bases and 7 bases, with 10 bases remaining between them. CDR3 protein: CASSLAWGSGELFF. CDR3 in DNA: TGCGCCAGCAGCTTGGCCTGGGGTAGCGGGGAGCTGTTTTTT. Based on the CDR3 plus reference TRBV5-1 and TRBJ2-2, the full variable domain is KAGVTQTPRYLIKTRGQQVTLSCSPISGHRSVSWYQQTPGQGLQFLFEYFSETQRNKGNFPGRFSGRQFSNSRSEMNVSTLELGDSALYLCASSLAWGSGELFFGEGSRLTVL.

This clone appeared once. The V and J genes are TRBV25-1 and TRBJ2-2; TRBD1 agrees at 8 bases. V lost 2 bases, J lost 6 bases, and 5 bases stayed unmatched. Germline V gene data show CDR1 as MGHDK and CDR2 as SYGVNS. CDR3 size: 15 residues. CDR3 sequence: CASSERGTGPGELFF. CDR3 nucleotide sequence: TGTGCCAGCAGTGAAAGGGGGACAGGCCCCGGGGAGCTGTTTTTT.

V is TRBV5-5 and J is TRBJ2-5; 14 bases line up with TRBD2. The DNA end favors TRBJ2-7, so the J call may be wrong. Looked up from germline, CDR1 is SGHKS and CDR2 is YYEKEE (reference sequence). The CDR3 is made up of 15 amino acids. CDR3 sequence: CASSLGLAGGHEQYF. The CDR3, as DNA: TGTGCCAGCAGCTTGGGACTAGCGGGAGGGCACGAGCAGTACTTC.

The J gene is TRBJ2-7, the V gene TRBV7-6; 8 positions match TRBD1. The CDR3 sequence is 13 residues long. V lost 2 bases, J lost 6 bases, and 3 bases stayed unmatched. Germline CDR1 reads SGHVS; CDR2 reads FNYEAQ. CDR3 protein: CASSLPQGGEQYF. As DNA, the CDR3 is TGTGCCAGCAGCTTACCACAGGGGGGCGAGCAGTACTTC.

V gene TRBV11-2 combines with J gene TRBJ2-7; 9 positions agree with TRBD1. V lost 5 bases and J lost 3; bases outside the gene matches: 8. Per the germline V gene, CDR1 is SGHAT and CDR2 is FQNNGV. This CDR3 region has 15 residues. CDR3 in amino acids: CASSQPPGQGYEQYF. CDR3 bases: TGTGCCAGCAGCCAGCCACCGGGACAGGGCTACGAGCAGTACTTC.

This rearrangement joins TRBV5-8 to TRBJ2-3; 9 bases line up with TRBD2. Trimming removed 4 bases from V and 1 base from J; junction bases left unmatched: 16. This CDR3 spans 19 amino acids. In germline, CDR1 is SGHTS, CDR2 YDEGEE. The CDR3 loop reads CASSPWASGIISGTDTQYF. CDR3 sequence (DNA): TGTGCCAGCAGCCCCTGGGCTAGCGGGATAATTTCCGGCACAGATACGCAGTATTTT.

The chain is built from TRBV5-1 and TRBJ2-2; 11 bases are shared with TRBD2. The CDR3 length is 19 residues. Germline V CDR1 and CDR2: SGHRS, YFSETQ. Germline trimming cut 4 bases from V and 3 bases from J; bases unmatched to any gene: 14. CDR3 DNA: TGCGCCAGCAGCCCCCGGAAGACTAGCGGGACGGATTACACCGGGGAGCTGTTTTTT. Translated, it gives CASSPRKTSGTDYTGELFF.

The V gene is TRBV11-3, the J gene TRBJ2-1, with unresolved D. Trimming stripped 1 base from V and 9 bases from J, with 13 bases between. The CDR3 totals 14 residues. The germline CDR1 and CDR2 sequences are SGHNT and YENEEA. This CDR3 is CASSLGGFLGEQFF. In DNA, the CDR3 is TGTGCCAGCAGCTTAGGGGGATTTCTTGGTGAGCAGTTCTTC.

This rearrangement joins TRBV2 to TRBJ2-1; TRBD2 agrees at 8 bases. CDR3 size: 18 residues. J was trimmed by 1 base and V by 3 bases; bases with no gene match: 11. In germline, CDR1 is SNHLY, CDR2 FYNNEI. The CDR3 sequence is CASSESLAGMGSYNEQFF. CDR3 sequence (DNA): TGTGCCAGCAGTGAGTCGCTAGCGGGTATGGGGTCCTACAATGAGCAGTTCTTC.

The gene calls are TRBV5-6 and TRBJ2-1; TRBD2 matches at 9 bases. CDR3 size: 13 residues. Unmatched junction bases numbered 7, after V lost 9 bases and J lost 6 bases. Germline CDR1 reads SGHDT; CDR2 reads YYEEEE. The CDR3 DNA reads TGTGCCACCGCGGGAGGGCGGGGCAATGAGCAGTTCTTC. It encodes CATAGGRGNEQFF.

The gene calls are TRBV4-2 and TRBJ1-2, with 7 nucleotides matching TRBD1. V dropped 0 bases and J dropped 8; count of bases not matched to a gene: 12. Per germline, CDR1 LGHNA and CDR2 YNFKEQ. The CDR3 is 16 amino acids. DNA of the CDR3: TGTGCCAGCAGCCAAGAAGCGCCAGGGGGAGCGGTGGGCTACACCTTC. Translating gives CASSQEAPGGAVGYTF.

This clone has just one count. The chain recombines TRBV9 with TRBJ2-7; 11 bases match TRBD1. CDR1 SGDLS and CDR2 YYNGEE come from the germline V gene. V lost 2 bases to trimming and J lost 2 bases; unmatched junction nucleotides: 3. The CDR3 consists of 15 residues. The CDR3 region has the DNA TGTGCCAGCAGCGTCGGACAGGGGGCACCCTACGAGCAGTACTTC. Protein sequence: CASSVGQGAPYEQYF.

This sequence joins TRBV18 and TRBJ1-2; D gene uncertain. CDR3 length equals 13 residues. V was pared by 3 bases and J by 5 bases, with 10 bases between. Germline V gene lookup returns CDR1 KGHSH and CDR2 LQKENI. CDR3 amino acids: CASSPRRLYGYTF. CDR3 nucleotide sequence: TGTGCCAGCTCACCGCGACGCTTATATGGCTACACCTTC.